This T cell receptor (beta chain) emerged from a study of T cell clonality in common variable immunodeficiency. General observations from the study: Reportedly, TCR beta sequences from common variable immunodeficiency showed fewer deletions and N-nucleotide insertions.

The germline CDR1 and CDR2 sequences are LNHDA and SQIVND (reference sequence). This CDR3 has 14 residues. Trimming removed 2 bases from V and 6 bases from J, with 10 bases in between. Libraries were prepared by immunoSEQ multiplex PCR; TCRdb keeps only in-frame clonotypes and omits some of them. The repertoire consists of approximately 30,000 clones, none detected only once. This clone was counted between two and nine times. Its target is unknown. The read terminates 3 residues ahead of where the CDR3 ends, so the germline J gene completes it. The sequencing input was peripheral blood mononuclear cells. The V call is TRBV19, the J call TRBJ1-4; D not resolved. The sequence was collected from a human donor with common variable immunodeficiency. The CDR3 DNA, read in part, is TGTGCCAGTAGTATACGACTCGGGGATGAAAAA. This translates into CASSIRLGDEK. From start to end, the CDR3 is CASSIRLGDEKLFF.